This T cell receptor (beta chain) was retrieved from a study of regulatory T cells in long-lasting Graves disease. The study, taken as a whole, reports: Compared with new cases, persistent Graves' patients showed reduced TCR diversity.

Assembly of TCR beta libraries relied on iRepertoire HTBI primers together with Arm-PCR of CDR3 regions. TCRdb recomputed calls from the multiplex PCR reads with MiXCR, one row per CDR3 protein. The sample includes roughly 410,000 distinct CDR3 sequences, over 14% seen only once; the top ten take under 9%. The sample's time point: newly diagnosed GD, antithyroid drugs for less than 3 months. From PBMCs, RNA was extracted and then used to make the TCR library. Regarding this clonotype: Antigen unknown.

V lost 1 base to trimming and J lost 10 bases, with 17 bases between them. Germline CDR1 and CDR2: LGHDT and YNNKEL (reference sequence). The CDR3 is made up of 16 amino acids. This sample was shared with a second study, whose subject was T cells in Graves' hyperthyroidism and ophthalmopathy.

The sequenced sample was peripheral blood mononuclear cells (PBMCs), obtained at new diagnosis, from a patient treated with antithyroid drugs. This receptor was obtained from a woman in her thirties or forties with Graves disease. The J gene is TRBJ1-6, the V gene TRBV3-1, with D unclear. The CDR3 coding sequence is TGTGCCAGCAGCCAAGGCCACGGCAGGCGAAGATCACCCCTCCACTTT. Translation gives CASSQGHGRRRSPLHF.